This T cell receptor beta chain derives from a study of blood T cell repertoires in COVID-19. From germline, CDR1 is SNHLY and CDR2 FYNNEI. Trimming pared 2 bases from V and 4 bases from J, leaving 14 bases between. The CDR3 consists of 15 residues. Ages ranged from about 18 to 89 years, with residence in some 25 US areas. This table comes from immunoSEQ multiplex PCR, and its TCRdb copy is limited to in-frame clones, with some not included. The sample consists of under 150,000 clones, 84% of them appearing once. This sequence originates from a man in his fifties or sixties in a cohort exposed to, infected with or recovered from COVID-19 (not recorded which). The gene calls are TRBV2 and TRBJ1-2, with a possible D match to TRBD1 (5 bases). Input material: PBMCs or T cells enriched from blood (not recorded which). CDR3 DNA: TGTGCCAGCAGTGAACAGGTGCAGGGCGGCTATGGCTACACCTTC. This sequence encodes CASSEQVQGGYGYTF.